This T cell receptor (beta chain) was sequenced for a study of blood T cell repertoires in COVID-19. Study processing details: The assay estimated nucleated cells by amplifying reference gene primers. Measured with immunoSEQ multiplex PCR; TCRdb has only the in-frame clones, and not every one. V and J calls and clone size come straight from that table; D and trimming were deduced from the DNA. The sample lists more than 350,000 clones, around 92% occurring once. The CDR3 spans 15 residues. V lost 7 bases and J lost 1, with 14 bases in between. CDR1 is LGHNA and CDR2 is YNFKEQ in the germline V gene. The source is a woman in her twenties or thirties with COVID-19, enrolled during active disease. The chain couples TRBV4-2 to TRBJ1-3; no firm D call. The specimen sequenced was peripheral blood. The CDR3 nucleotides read TGTGCCAGCAACCCTTTAGGGAGATCTGGAAACACCATATATTTT. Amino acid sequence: CASNPLGRSGNTIYF.